One and the same sample provided the 18 T cell receptor beta chains below, sequenced in a study of blood T cell repertoires in COVID-19. Only in-frame clones appear in the TCRdb table, and some are missing; sequencing was by immunoSEQ multiplex PCR. The table lists around 220,000 clones, 75% to 95% of them singletons. The specimen sequenced was PBMCs or T cells enriched from blood (not recorded which). The receptors were gathered from a woman between 18 and 29 years old who had recovered from COVID-19.

The chain carries TRBV19 and TRBJ1-5, with 7 nucleotides matching TRBD1. Unmatched junction bases numbered 3, after V lost 2 bases and J lost 2 bases. The V gene's germline CDR1 is LNHDA and CDR2 SQIVND (reference sequence). The length of the CDR3 is 15 residues. The CDR3 nucleotides read TGTGCCAGTAGTATACCTCAGGGGGGCAATCAGCCCCAGCATTTT. The encoded protein is CASSIPQGGNQPQHF.

The table lists this clone with a count of one. This sequence joins TRBV5-4 and TRBJ2-7; weak D call: TRBD2 (8 bases). This CDR3 is 16 amino acids long. The ends were cut back, 3 bases at V and 4 bases at J, with 20 bases in the middle. Germline V gene lookup returns CDR1 SGHNT and CDR2 YYREEE (reference sequence). The CDR3 DNA sequence: TGTGCCAGCAGCTCCGGGGGGGCAGGGGGATCGTACGAGCAGTACTTC. Its protein product is CASSSGGAGGSYEQYF.

The genes are TRBV7-2 and TRBJ2-4; D might be TRBD2 (5 bases). The V gene's germline CDR1 is SGHTA and CDR2 FQGNSA. The CDR3 has 16 amino acids. Trimming shortened V by 3 bases and J by 7 bases, and 19 bases separated the two germline ends. The CDR3: CASSFSSGPGDNIQYF. The CDR3, as DNA: TGTGCCAGCAGCTTTTCCTCCGGGCCCGGGGATAACATTCAGTACTTC.

The V and J genes are TRBV3-1 (or the pseudogene TRBV3-2) and TRBJ1-6; the match to TRBD1 covers 8 bases. The V and J ends lost 4 bases and 9 bases, in that order; junction bases with no gene match: 8. Germline loops: CDR1 LGHDT, CDR2 YNNKEL (reference sequence). The CDR3 spans 15 residues. Here the CDR3 DNA reads TGTGCCAGCAGCCCTCGGACAGGGCGGGGTTCACCCCTCCACTTT. Protein sequence: CASSPRTGRGSPLHF.

This chain joins TRBV29-1 and TRBJ1-2, with a tentative D call TRBD1 (6 bases). V was clipped by 6 bases and J by 2 bases, with 13 bases between them. Germline CDR1 SQVTM, CDR2 ANQGSEA. The CDR3 sequence is 13 residues long. The CDR3 spells CSVERTANYGYTF. CDR3 nucleotides: TGCAGCGTCGAAAGGACAGCGAACTATGGCTACACCTTC.

CDR3 DNA: TGTGCCATCACGGGACAGGGGGCGACTGAAGCTTTCTTT. As protein: CAITGQGATEAFF. The rearrangement joins TRBV10-3 to TRBJ1-1; 12 positions match TRBD1. The CDR3 is 13 residues long. Germline V gene sequence: CDR1 ENHRY, CDR2 SYGVKD. J was trimmed by 5 bases and V by 7 bases; bases with no gene match: 2.

The genes are TRBV27 and TRBJ2-7, with a tentative D call TRBD2 (6 bases). CDR1 and CDR2 (germline): MNHEY, SMNVEV (reference sequence). V gave up 4 bases and J gave up 7 bases, with 17 bases separating them. This CDR3 spans 14 amino acids. DNA of the CDR3: TGTGCCAGCAGTTCTACCTGGCCAAGCGGGGAGCAGTACTTC. Residues: CASSSTWPSGEQYF.

The chain couples TRBV6-1 to TRBJ1-5; TRBD1 matches at 9 bases. This CDR3 has 18 amino acids. Trimming at V came to 4 bases and at J to 0 bases, leaving 10 bases not matched to a gene. The germline V gene encodes CDR1 MNHNS and CDR2 SASEGT. The CDR3, as DNA: TGTGCCAGCAGTGGAAGACAGGGGGAGACCACTAGCAATCAGCCCCAGCATTTT. As protein: CASSGRQGETTSNQPQHF.

V usage is TRBV5-6 and J usage is TRBJ1-4; D uncertain. With 1 base removed from V and 5 bases from J, the gap between germline ends came to 6 bases. The CDR3 has 13 amino acids. Germline V gives CDR1 SGHDT, CDR2 YYEEEE. The CDR3 sequence: CASSLLLNEKLFF. CDR3 sequence (DNA): TGTGCCAGCAGCTTGCTGTTGAATGAAAAACTGTTTTTT. The full variable domain, in which reference TRBV5-6 and TRBJ1-4 provide the parts outside the CDR3, is DAGVTQSPTHLIKTRGQQVTLRCSPKSGHDTVSWYQQALGQGPQFIFQYYEEEERQRGNFPDRFSGHQFPNYSSELNVNALLLGDSALYLCASSLLLNEKLFFGSGTQLSVL.

In regard to this clone: The sample carries other DNA sequences with the same CDR3. V is TRBV7-9 and J is TRBJ1-5; D possibly corresponds to TRBD1 (6 bases). Trimming took 5 bases from V and 1 from J, leaving 9 bases between them. The CDR3 has 14 residues. Germline loops: CDR1 SEHNR, CDR2 FQNEAQ (reference sequence). In DNA, the CDR3 is TGTGCCAGCAGCCCCACAGGGAGCAATCAGCCCCAGCATTTT. Encoded protein: CASSPTGSNQPQHF.

The chain employs TRBV11-3 and TRBJ2-3, with a tentative D call TRBD2 (6 bases). The CDR3 has 16 amino acids. Germline V CDR1 and CDR2: SGHNT, YENEEA. The ends were cut back, 1 base at V and 2 bases at J, with 13 bases in the middle. DNA of the CDR3: TGTGCCAGCAGCTTAGTCGTTGGCGGGACCACAGATACGCAGTATTTT. Amino acid sequence: CASSLVVGGTTDTQYF.

There are a few counts of this clone. The gene calls are TRBV28 and TRBJ1-2, with D unclear. The CDR3 loop spans 12 amino acids. The V gene's germline CDR1 is MDHEN and CDR2 SYDVKM. V gave up 2 bases and J gave up 7 bases, with 8 bases separating them. The CDR3 sequence is CASSLEPGGYTF. CDR3 sequence (DNA): TGTGCCAGCAGTTTAGAACCGGGTGGCTACACCTTC.

As concerns this clone: One end of the junction is discordant with germline, which a read error may explain. This rearrangement joins TRBV7-7 to TRBJ2-3; weak D call: TRBD2 (6 bases). CDR1 and CDR2 from the germline V gene are SSHAT and FNYEAQ (reference sequence). The CDR3 consists of 15 residues. In DNA form, the CDR3 reads TGTGCTAGCAGCTTAACAGGAGGGGGCACAGATACGCAGTATTTT. This encodes CASSLTGGGTDTQYF.

This chain uses TRBV12-5 with TRBJ2-5; TRBD1 agrees at 8 bases. This CDR3 has 14 residues. Germline V gene lookup returns CDR1 LGHNT and CDR2 FRNRAP. Trimming at V came to 1 base and at J to 5 bases, leaving 3 bases not matched to a gene. DNA for the CDR3: TGTGCTAGTGGTTTGGGACAGGGGAGGGAGACCCAGTACTTC. Encoded protein: CASGLGQGRETQYF.

The chain employs TRBV3-1 (or the pseudogene TRBV3-2) and TRBJ1-1, with 7 bases identical to TRBD1. The CDR3 covers 13 residues. Germline-derived CDR1 and CDR2 are LGHDT and YNNKEL (reference sequence). Germline trimming cut 4 bases from V and 8 bases from J; bases unmatched to any gene: 7. For the CDR3, the DNA is TGTGCCAGCAGCCTAACACAGGGGACCGAAGCTTTCTTT. Its translation: CASSLTQGTEAFF.

The rearrangement links TRBV3-1 (or the pseudogene TRBV3-2) to TRBJ1-1; D is ambiguous. This CDR3 spans 11 amino acids. Trimming stripped 3 bases from V and 11 bases from J, with 10 bases between. Germline values: CDR1 LGHDT, CDR2 YNNKEL (reference sequence). The CDR3 bases are TGTGCCAGCAGCCAGGCGGCTGGGGCTTTCTTT. It encodes CASSQAAGAFF.

This sequence joins TRBV18 and TRBJ1-5; no clear D gene. The CDR3 contains 13 residues. The germline V gene encodes CDR1 KGHSH and CDR2 LQKENI. Trimming shortened V by 8 bases and J by 3 bases, and 11 bases separated the two germline ends. CDR3 DNA: TGTGCCAGCAGCACAGAAATCAATCAGCCCCAGCATTTT. It yields the protein CASSTEINQPQHF.

This clone came up once. The genes are TRBV29-1 and TRBJ2-3; 7 bases match TRBD1. This CDR3 contains 15 residues. Trimming took 6 bases from V and 2 from J; bases not matched to a gene: 11. Germline-derived CDR1 and CDR2 are SQVTM and ANQGSEA. CDR3 region: CSVNDRVSHTDTQYF. CDR3 DNA: TGCAGCGTGAATGACAGGGTCTCTCACACAGATACGCAGTATTTT.